These 6 T cell receptor beta chains came from one sample sequenced in a study of blood T cell repertoires in COVID-19. This table comes from immunoSEQ multiplex PCR, and its TCRdb copy is limited to in-frame clones, with some not included. The sample has 85,000 to 100,000 clones; around three quarters are singletons. Sequenced material: peripheral blood. The source of these receptors is a man aged 50-59 years who had recovered from COVID-19.

The rearrangement joins TRBV19 to TRBJ2-7; 7 nucleotides match TRBD2. Per germline, CDR1 LNHDA and CDR2 SQIVND (reference sequence). J was trimmed by 3 bases and V by 1 base; bases with no gene match: 6. The CDR3 loop spans 15 amino acids. The chain's CDR3 is CASSIVASGLYEQYF. The CDR3 DNA reads as TGTGCCAGTAGTATAGTGGCTAGCGGCCTCTACGAGCAGTACTTC.

The rearrangement uses TRBV11-2 and TRBJ2-3, with D tentatively TRBD2 (6 bases). CDR1 is SGHAT and CDR2 is FQNNGV in the germline V gene. Trimming took off 1 base at V and 3 bases at J, with 11 bases between the two ends. This CDR3 spans 15 amino acids. CDR3: CASSLGGEVTDTQYF. The CDR3 DNA reads TGTGCCAGCAGCTTAGGCGGGGAGGTTACAGATACGCAGTATTTT.

The chain has TRBV5-1 and TRBJ1-6; 10 bases map to TRBD1. CDR3 length: 15 residues. Trimming at V came to 0 bases and at J to 6 bases, leaving 0 bases not matched to a gene. Germline V gives CDR1 SGHRS, CDR2 YFSETQ. The CDR3 sequence is CASSLGTGGNSPLHF. CDR3 nucleotide sequence: TGCGCCAGCAGCTTGGGGACAGGGGGTAATTCACCCCTCCACTTT.

The chain joins TRBV7-2 to TRBJ1-2, with 7 positions matching TRBD1. Germline V gene data show CDR1 as SGHTA and CDR2 as FQGNSA. The trim removed 1 base at V and 5 bases at J, leaving 7 bases unmatched. This CDR3 is built from 15 residues. As DNA, the CDR3 is TGTGCCAGCAGCTTAGATTGGGGACAGCCATATGGCTACACCTTC. Translation gives CASSLDWGQPYGYTF.

The chain recombines TRBV30 with TRBJ2-1, with 8 bases aligning to TRBD2. The ends lost 2 bases at V and 8 bases at J; junction bases unmatched: 8. The germline V gene has CDR1 GTSNPN and CDR2 SVGIG (reference sequence). The CDR3 loop spans 14 amino acids. This chain's CDR3 is CAWSIRLAHHEQFF. CDR3 bases: TGTGCCTGGAGTATAAGACTAGCGCACCATGAGCAGTTCTTC.

The rearrangement uses TRBV4-1 and TRBJ2-7; 11 nucleotides match TRBD1. The CDR3 extends over 15 amino acids. V was clipped by 2 bases and J by 7 bases; unmatched bases: 7. Germline V gene sequence: CDR1 MGHRA, CDR2 YSYEKL. The CDR3 region is CASSQPGQGGREQYF. CDR3 coding DNA: TGCGCCAGCAGCCAACCGGGACAGGGGGGTCGGGAGCAGTACTTC.